The present entry profiles one T cell receptor (beta chain) with its context. This record belongs to a study of blood T cell repertoires in COVID-19. Across the whole study: PBMCs, B-cell-depleted T cells, or T cells provided the cDNA or gDNA that made up the material.

The CDR3 loop spans 14 amino acids. Trimming shortened V by 3 bases and J by 1 base, and 6 bases separated the two germline ends. As originally analysed: Amplification from reference gene primers served as the basis for estimated nucleated cell counts. Libraries were prepared by immunoSEQ multiplex PCR; TCRdb keeps only in-frame clonotypes and omits some of them. That table is the source of V, J and clone size, and D and trimming were worked out from the DNA. The sample contains roughly 110,000 clones, about nine tenths of which appear only once. The sequence was collected from a man aged 35-49 years with acute or convalescent COVID-19. Source material: peripheral blood. The chain joins TRBV23-1 to TRBJ2-2; maybe TRBD1 (6 bases). TRBV23-1 is reported as an ORF; its role is uncertain. CDR3: CASSHRGNTGELFF. The CDR3 DNA follows: TGCGCCAGCAGTCACAGGGGGAACACCGGGGAGCTGTTTTTT.